This T cell receptor (beta chain) was recovered during a study of blood T cell repertoires in COVID-19. Assay: immunoSEQ multiplex PCR; the TCRdb copy retains only in-frame clones and omits some. Here the sample spans over 95,000 clones, 75% to 90% being singletons. Germline V CDR1 and CDR2: LNHDA, SQIVND (reference sequence). The CDR3 totals 14 residues. J was trimmed by 3 bases and V by 6 bases; bases with no gene match: 5. Sequencing was carried out using peripheral blood. The chain links TRBV19 to TRBJ2-1, with TRBD2 matching 7 bases. This TCR derives from a human donor with acute or convalescent COVID-19. The donor label of this sample is uncertain. This chain's CDR3 is CASSRGVLYNEQFF. Here the CDR3 DNA reads TGTGCCAGTAGCCGGGGGGTCCTCTACAATGAGCAGTTCTTC.